The 14 T cell receptor beta chains below all came from one sample that was sequenced in a study of OX40 agonist ivuxolimab in advanced cancers. The assay was immunoSEQ multiplex PCR, and TCRdb's table has in-frame clones only and misses some. The sample includes more than 55,000 clones, nearly 90% seen only once; the top ten take over 10%. The sample was CD4+ or CD8+ T cells sorted from blood, taken in a trial of the OX40 agonist ivuxolimab. These receptors were taken from an adult with an advanced solid tumor such as melanoma, head and neck, liver or kidney cancer.

The rearrangement joins TRBV29-1 to TRBJ2-3; TRBD1 aligns across 7 bases. There are 13 residues in the CDR3. The V gene end was trimmed by 6 bases and the J gene end by 3 bases; junction bases not matched to a gene: 6. The germline V gene has CDR1 SQVTM and CDR2 ANQGSEA. For the CDR3, the DNA is TGCAGCGTACGACAGGGCGGTACAGATACGCAGTATTTT. Amino acids: CSVRQGGTDTQYF.

This sequence joins TRBV18 and TRBJ1-6; 8 bases agree with TRBD1. Germline CDR1 is KGHSH and CDR2 is LQKENI. Trimming took 3 bases from V and 9 from J; bases not matched to a gene: 7. The CDR3 length is 15 residues. The chain's CDR3 is CASSPPGGVGSPLHF. The DNA of the CDR3 is TGTGCCAGCTCACCCCCAGGGGGCGTTGGTTCACCCCTCCACTTT.

The chain carries TRBV6-5 and TRBJ2-5; the D gene could be TRBD1 or TRBD2 (6 bases each). The CDR3 loop spans 16 amino acids. V lost 2 bases and J 5 bases, leaving 18 bases between the germline ends. Germline CDR1 reads MNHEY; CDR2 reads SVGAGI. The CDR3, as DNA: TGTGCCAGCAGTTACGGGTGGCCCACGGGGGCGGAGACCCAGTACTTC. This sequence encodes CASSYGWPTGAETQYF.

The count of this clone is one. The rearrangement joins TRBV5-1 to TRBJ2-1; 8 bases are a match to TRBD1. Germline CDR1 and CDR2: SGHRS and YFSETQ. The CDR3 sequence is 15 residues long. V was clipped by 5 bases and J by 3 bases; unmatched bases: 7. CDR3 sequence (DNA): TGCGCCAGCAGTGAAGATGGACAGGGCTACAATGAGCAGTTCTTC. Residues: CASSEDGQGYNEQFF. Complete variable domain (other parts from reference TRBV5-1 and TRBJ2-1): KAGVTQTPRYLIKTRGQQVTLSCSPISGHRSVSWYQQTPGQGLQFLFEYFSETQRNKGNFPGRFSGRQFSNSRSEMNVSTLELGDSALYLCASSEDGQGYNEQFFGPGTRLTVL.

This chain connects TRBV5-1 to TRBJ2-5; 8 nucleotides agree with TRBD2. The junction had 2 bases not matched to a gene; V was cut back by 0 bases and J by 4 bases. The CDR3 runs to 14 residues. Germline CDR1 SGHRS, CDR2 YFSETQ. CDR3 sequence: CASSLVREGETQYF. The CDR3 DNA follows: TGCGCCAGCAGCTTGGTCCGGGAGGGAGAGACCCAGTACTTC.

This chain joins TRBV23-1 and TRBJ2-1; 7 bases match TRBD1. TRBV23-1 belongs to the ORF category, with a function that is uncertain. The CDR3 contains 16 residues. V was pared by 3 bases and J by 4 bases, with 9 bases of the junction left unmatched. The CDR3 region has the DNA TGCGCCAGCAGTCATGAGGCAGGGGGTAGGTACAATGAGCAGTTCTTC. Its translation: CASSHEAGGRYNEQFF.

The rearrangement links TRBV10-3 to TRBJ1-2; D is perhaps TRBD1 (6 bases). The CDR3 runs 17 residues. CDR1 and CDR2 from the germline V gene are ENHRY and SYGVKD. Trimming shortened V by 0 bases and J by 0 bases, and 14 bases separated the two germline ends. CDR3 DNA sequence: TGTGCCATCAGTGAGTCGAGAGGGGGTGAATCTAACTATGGCTACACCTTC. Translation gives CAISESRGGESNYGYTF.

The gene calls are TRBV2 and TRBJ2-7, with D possibly TRBD1 on 6 matching bases. The V gene's germline CDR1 is SNHLY and CDR2 FYNNEI. The germline V and J ends were trimmed by 6 bases and 4 bases, with 10 bases remaining between them. The CDR3 sequence is 12 residues long. Here the CDR3 DNA reads TGTGCCAGCAGCGAACAGGGTTACGAGCAGTACTTC. Encoded protein: CASSEQGYEQYF.

This chain uses TRBV28 with TRBJ2-5; 8 bases fit TRBD2. The J call may be in error: the DNA end matches TRBJ2-7 better. Germline V gene sequence: CDR1 MDHEN, CDR2 SYDVKM. This CDR3 is 15 amino acids long. As DNA, the CDR3 is TGTGCCAGCAGTTACTCTCGGGAGGGCTCCTACGAGCAGTACTTC. Translating it yields CASSYSREGSYEQYF.

This chain joins TRBV5-1 and TRBJ2-3; D possibly corresponds to TRBD2 (6 bases). Looked up from germline, CDR1 is SGHRS and CDR2 is YFSETQ. Trimming cost V 0 bases and J 1 base, with 9 bases left between them. The CDR3 covers 15 residues. CDR3 protein: CASSLATGGTDTQYF. DNA of the CDR3: TGCGCCAGCAGCTTGGCGACGGGGGGCACAGATACGCAGTATTTT.

The V call is TRBV29-1, the J call TRBJ1-2; D is undetermined. V lost 2 bases and J lost 7, with 11 bases in between. The CDR3 is 12 residues long. CDR1 and CDR2 from the germline V gene are SQVTM and ANQGSEA. The CDR3 spells CSVEKGLSGYTF. CDR3 in DNA: TGCAGCGTTGAAAAAGGGCTTAGTGGCTACACCTTC.

This chain connects TRBV6-1 to TRBJ2-3; D ambiguous. The V gene's germline CDR1 is MNHNS and CDR2 SASEGT. This CDR3 has 13 amino acids. V was cut by 3 bases and J by 7 bases, with 11 bases left in between. The CDR3 DNA sequence: TGTGCCAGCAGTGAGTCGGGCTGGTATACGCAGTATTTT. This translates into CASSESGWYTQYF.

This clone was detected once. Compared with germline, one end of the junction differs, possibly owing to a read error. The rearrangement joins TRBV6-5 to TRBJ2-3, with 11 bases matching TRBD2. The germline gives CDR1 MNHEY, CDR2 SVGAGI. The CDR3 is made up of 15 amino acids. The CDR3 here is CAGSSPSGGRDTQYF. The DNA for the CDR3 is TGTGCCGGCAGTTCTCCTAGCGGGGGGAGGGATACGCAGTATTTT.

V gene TRBV5-4 combines with J gene TRBJ1-2, with a tentative D call TRBD1 (6 bases). The V end lost 4 bases, the J end lost 2 bases, and 15 bases lay between the germline ends. The CDR3 extends over 15 amino acids. Germline CDR1 reads SGHNT; CDR2 reads YYREEE (reference sequence). Written as DNA, the CDR3 is TGTGCCAGCAGCCCGGGGGGCAGCGAGAACTATGGCTACACCTTC. Protein product: CASSPGGSENYGYTF.